The sequence of this T cell receptor beta chain was determined in a study of technical replicates of blood from a few donors (dated by TCRdb to 2016 to 2017). Receptor libraries were prepared by the immunoSEQ multiplex PCR assay. Imported from immuneACCESS, the table was reduced by TCRdb to in-frame sequences with V and J called. These copies leave out some clones; in studies compared against another copy, an unresolved V gene accounts for under half, and the cause of the remainder is not known. The sample records approximately 76,000 clones, 97% of which are singletons. 0.15% to 0.2% of the sample is held by the ten biggest clonotypes. The CDR3 runs 16 residues from the cysteine to the phenylalanine. The retained sequence is limited to the CDR3, 48 bases, with the frame set at the first base. CDR1 and CDR2, per the germline V gene, are SGHVS and FNYEAQ. V is shortened by 4 bases, J by 2 bases, and the region joining them spans 18 bases.

Remarks on this clone: What this receptor recognizes is not known. Base qualities were left out, and no much larger clone turns up one base away.

The sequenced sample consisted of T cells isolated from PBMCs. Recombination connected TRBV7-6 to TRBJ2-7, with a weak D call of TRBD1 (6 bases match). This receptor was obtained from a human donor in good health. The sequence in DNA is TGTGCCAGCAGCTCCGCGAGCAGGGGTTCCCCCTACGAGCAGTACTTC. Protein translation: CASSSASRGSPYEQYF.